A single T cell receptor beta chain is shown here with its context. Its specificity is unknown. Germline CDR1 reads SGHNT; CDR2 reads YYREEE (reference sequence). The germline V and J ends were trimmed by 3 bases and 0 bases, with 12 bases remaining between them. The CDR3 runs 15 residues. The data belong to a study of T cells in localized non-small cell lung cancer. Regarding the study as a whole: Detection in adjacent lung was observed for a median roughly 62 of the top 100 tumor clones.

Only in-frame clones appear in the TCRdb table, and some are missing; sequencing was by immunoSEQ multiplex PCR. The table has around 78,000 clones, 80% seen once. The chain employs TRBV5-4 and TRBJ1-2; D unclear. Sequences were derived from peripheral blood, sampled before any cancer treatment. This receptor was obtained from a female donor older than 55 with stage I lung adenocarcinoma. The CDR3 DNA sequence: TGTGCCAGCAGCTCGCGACTCCGAGCTAACTATGGCTACACCTTC. Translation: CASSSRLRANYGYTF.